This TCR beta chain is drawn from a study of T-cell memory formation after mild COVID-19. TCRdb re-analysed the 5' RACE reads in MiXCR, keeping a single row per CDR3 protein. The sample records around 300,000 distinct CDR3 sequences, around 15% being singletons. This clonotype has more than one count but fewer than ten. The source is a man aged 18-30 years who had mild COVID-19 (a few samples of this study predate the infection). Cell type and time point are not known. The specimen was PBMCs or a T cell subset sorted from them (not recorded which).

This chain's CDR3 is CASTFVGSYGYTF. Here the CDR3 DNA reads TGTGCCAGCACCTTCGTTGGCAGCTATGGCTACACCTTC. The V call is TRBV7-9, the J call TRBJ1-2; D gene uncertain. V lost 7 bases to trimming and J lost 4 bases, with 13 bases between them. Germline loops: CDR1 SEHNR, CDR2 FQNEAQ (reference sequence). The CDR3 is 13 residues long.